This is a list of T cell receptor beta chains from one sample in a study of T-cell reconstitution after alpha-beta-depleted transplantation in children. TCRdb analysed the PCR reads with MiXCR anew, one entry per CDR3 protein. The table shows around 300,000 distinct CDR3 sequences, with over 7.5% occurring only once. Sequences were derived from peripheral blood, sampled 360 days after TCRalphabeta/CD19-depleted stem cell transplant. These receptors all stem from a female patient aged 2-9 years who had a stem cell transplant for Fanconi anemia, so the T cells may come from the graft donor. Both conserved end residues are part of each CDR3.

TRBV4-2 CASSQDRLARDYEQYF
TRBV28 CASSLNRGLGYTF
TRBV20-1 CSATSGGASTDTQYF
TRBV5-1 CASSLDGVSTDTQYF
TRBV6-2/TRBV6-3 CATNPGLAVLNEQFF
TRBV20-1 CSARRWDSPVGEQFF
TRBV12-3/TRBV12-4 CASSLNPSEAFF
TRBV7-2 CASSPRGQRPVYEQYF
TRBV7-3 CASSLAGFTDTQYF
TRBV20-1 CSANSNSGEQFF
TRBV19 CASSIDPWTGVLTSGSYNEQFF
TRBV20-1 CRARVAKNTEAFF
TRBV12-3/TRBV12-4 CASRLADTDTQYF
TRBV9 CASSVDLGGVGYEQYF
TRBV19 CASSSQGSFDGYTF
TRBV12-3/TRBV12-4 CASSFRLEGWELFF
TRBV7-2 CASSSTLTPTDTQYF